This TCR beta chain originates from a study of glioma-infiltrating T cells. General study results and limits: Tissue and blood shared very few CDR3 sequences. Non-neoplastic patients had below-expected tissue-blood divergence, while all gliomas exceeded expectation.

This clonotype was found many times. The antigen remains undetermined. Using RNA template, CDR3s of TCR alpha and beta were amplified with iRepertoire arm-PCR. TCRdb re-derived calls from the multiplex PCR reads in MiXCR, one entry per CDR3 protein. The profile shows around 100,000 distinct CDR3 sequences, about 28% of them singletons. Germline CDR1 DFQATT, CDR2 SNEGSKA (reference sequence). Between the trimmed V and J ends, which lost 5 bases and 2 bases, there was a span of 13 bases. This CDR3 comprises 14 residues. This receptor was obtained from a human donor with low-grade glioma or glioblastoma, undergoing nonglioma brain surgery, or in good health (not recorded which). Sequenced material: glioma tissue, nonneoplastic brain tissue, or PBMCs (not recorded which). The chain combines TRBV20-1 with TRBJ1-5; no firm D call. The CDR3 region is CSAGSEAGNQPQHF. CDR3 bases: TGCAGTGCTGGCTCGGAGGCTGGCAATCAGCCCCAGCATTTT.